This T cell receptor beta chain was retrieved from a study of T cell responses to AZD1222 COVID-19 vaccine. The study's findings and limits: With two AZD1222 doses given, Spike-specific TCR breadth and depth both rose. Donors skewed white British and female; clonal diversity was possibly underestimated.

The CDR3 extends over 14 amino acids. With 3 bases removed from V and 4 bases from J, the gap between germline ends came to 13 bases. Germline CDR1 is SGHTA and CDR2 is FQGNSA. A word on this clone: Its specificity is not known.

Assay used: immunoSEQ multiplex PCR; TCRdb lists only in-frame clones, some missing. Of 80,000 to 100,000 clones listed, around nine tenths were seen once; the top ten hold 11%. This sample comprised peripheral blood, obtained 28 days after the second AZD1222 dose. The clonotype originates from an adult who received the AZD1222 COVID-19 vaccine. The chain links TRBV7-2 to TRBJ2-7, with D perhaps TRBD1 (6 bases). Here the CDR3 reads CASSFRDIIYEQYF. CDR3 coding DNA: TGTGCCAGCAGCTTCAGGGACATCATATACGAGCAGTACTTC.